This TCR beta chain was identified in a study of T cells in Graves' hyperthyroidism and ophthalmopathy (dated by TCRdb to the late 2010s). General notes on the study: Peripheral blood samples were taken at initial diagnosis, before any treatment was given. To identify TCR V-J signatures that set the groups apart, the researchers used a discovery cohort of more than 95 patients, made up of under 50 with Graves' ophthalmopathy and some 55 with stable Graves' hyperthyroidism. Prospective prediction of ophthalmopathy was tested in an independent validation cohort of 18 to 20 hyperthyroidism patients and around 16 patients who later progressed to ophthalmopathy. For training and testing, the 80 to 100 patients in the discovery cohort were randomly divided in a 7:3 ratio. In addition, the study compared T-cell repertoires in thyroid tissue and in blood from about six Graves' hyperthyroidism patients. After sampling, hyperthyroidism patients received methimazole starting at 30 mg daily, and ophthalmopathy patients received high-dose intravenous methylprednisolone. The paper reports TCR Vbeta CDR3 sequencing of some 140 peripheral blood samples: 43 ophthalmopathy, fewer than 80 hyperthyroidism and 17 progressor patients. The investigation overall reported the following: During validation, the model predicted progression to ophthalmopathy a median of approximately 6.5 months ahead of onset, with more than 60% sensitivity and around 72% specificity. No statistical method was used to fix the sample size in advance, and group allocation was not hidden from the investigators. In cross-validation, a model built on a 13 V-J signature told ophthalmopathy apart from stable hyperthyroidism with roughly 87% sensitivity and approximately 81% specificity, and in testing the same model reached 80%/75%. Most expanded thyroid clonotypes (frequency above 0.001) were also found in blood, which suggests that blood repertoires may mirror thyroid immune responses.

At the junction V is shortened by 1 base and J by 2 bases; bases outside the gene matches: 11. The germline V gene yields SGHRS for CDR1 and YFSETQ for CDR2. Spanning cysteine to phenylalanine, the CDR3 consists of 17 amino acids. Only the CDR3 part of the read is kept: 51 bases, read in frame from the first base. Graves' hyperthyroidism was defined as stable when no progression to ophthalmopathy occurred over 18 months of follow-up. Hyperthyroidism patients were newly diagnosed, with disease duration under 2 months, and aged 18 to 65 years. Patients with uncontrolled infections, other autoimmune diseases, pregnancy or lactation were excluded. Diagnoses relied on clinical symptoms, serum thyroxine and TRAb, thyroid ultrasound and orbital computed tomography. PBMCs were separated from 7.5 to 10 ml of fresh peripheral blood using Ficoll-Paque density gradient centrifugation. Total RNA was extracted with Trizol reagent, and quality was checked on an Agilent 2100 Bioanalyzer.

TCR beta CDR3 regions were amplified from RNA transcripts. The TCR CDR3 was subjected to a first round of RT-PCR using the HTBI primer set and the Qiagen OneStep RT-PCR kit. Libraries were constructed in a second round of multiplex PCR, after which size selection and purification were carried out. The libraries were sequenced on an Illumina HiSeq2000 using paired-end 100 bp reads. In the authors' own workflow: SOAPnuke was used to process the raw data, removing reads that contained adapters or uncalled bases, had a mean Phred below 15, or lacked an exact match to the constant primer or identifier. High-quality paired reads were merged using COPE v1.2.5, and each unique nucleotide sequence was defined as a clonotype. MiTCR v1.1 was used to align clonotypes to the IMGT TRBV, TRBD and TRBJ reference segments. Only V-J combinations with frequency above 0.0001, covering 99.2% of repertoires, were analysed. The TCS score was defined as the ratio of F50 (clonal expansion) to E x V (chaos), calculated using BLOSUM62-based TCRdist between CDR3 peptides within each V-J. Welch's t-statistics and random forest reduced 450 to 600 V-J features to some 14, which were used in a naive Bayes classifier (R e1071). The raw public data were reprocessed by TCRdb itself: fastp quality trimming at Q25, MiXCR clonotype calling, in-frame beta chains only. CDR3 protein duplicates are merged, each entry listing the most common genes and DNA. The authors' filters were not applied to this entry. A total of 90,000 to 120,000 distinct CDR3 sequences appear in this sample, approximately 15% of them only once. The ten largest clonotypes hold about 45% of the sample.

There are many counts of this clonotype. It has no known antigen specificity. Base quality data are lacking; no much larger clone is found one base away. The source of this sequence is a woman in her fifties or sixties with Graves' hyperthyroidism. Rearrangement joined TRBV5-1 to TRBJ2-7, with TRBD1 identical over 8 junction bases. The sequenced sample was blood. The sequenced DNA: TGCGCCAGCAGCTTGACAGGGGGGTCCACTGAACCCTACGAGCAGTACTTC. Translated, it gives CASSLTGGSTEPYEQYF.